This entry lists 12 T cell receptor beta chains sequenced from one sample in a study of technical replicates of blood from a handful of donors. Here immunoSEQ multiplex PCR was the method, and the copy in TCRdb shows in-frame clones only, minus some. This sample has almost 85,000 clones, with about 97% found just once. Sequenced: T cells isolated from PBMCs. Receptors originate from a human donor in good health.

The chain employs TRBV27 and TRBJ2-2; TRBD1 aligns across 9 bases. Germline values: CDR1 MNHEY, CDR2 SMNVEV (reference sequence). The CDR3 is made up of 17 amino acids. The V gene end was trimmed by 5 bases and the J gene end by 5 bases; junction bases not matched to a gene: 12. The CDR3 here is CASSRLQGAMETGELFF. The CDR3 nucleotides read TGTGCCAGCAGTAGGCTACAGGGGGCAATGGAGACCGGGGAGCTGTTTTTT.

This rearrangement joins TRBV10-3 to TRBJ2-7; D may be TRBD2 (6 bases). The V gene's germline CDR1 is ENHRY and CDR2 SYGVKD. The CDR3 consists of 17 residues. Trimming left V 4 bases short and J 3 bases short, with 22 bases between. The CDR3 DNA is TGTGCCATCAGTGGCCTGCAACAGGCTCCGGGGGTCTACGAGCAGTACTTC. As protein: CAISGLQQAPGVYEQYF.

J is TRBJ2-5 and V is TRBV20-1; no reliable D call. The V end was cut by 3 bases, the J end by 4 bases, with 6 bases between. The CDR3 loop spans 11 amino acids. Germline V gene sequence: CDR1 DFQATT, CDR2 SNEGSKA (reference sequence). Written as DNA, the CDR3 is TGCAGTGCTAGGAGTGGAGAGACCCAGTACTTC. This sequence encodes CSARSGETQYF.

The rearrangement uses TRBV28 and TRBJ1-2; 10 positions agree with TRBD1. CDR1 MDHEN and CDR2 SYDVKM come from the germline V gene. This CDR3 is 19 amino acids long. Trimming cost V 4 bases and J 2 bases; bases outside gene matches: 16. In DNA form, the CDR3 reads TGTGCCAGCAGTTCTGCCGGGACAGGGGCTACCCCGCGGAACTATGGCTACACCTTC. Protein product: CASSSAGTGATPRNYGYTF.

This chain uses TRBV28 with TRBJ1-2, with TRBD1 as a possible D gene (6 bases). CDR3 length equals 16 residues. V dropped 5 bases and J dropped 6 bases, with 22 bases sitting between them. CDR1 is MDHEN, CDR2 SYDVKM, per germline. In DNA, the CDR3 is TGTGCCAGCAGTAATTATCCCGGGACAATTACTAATGGCTACACCTTC. Encoded protein: CASSNYPGTITNGYTF.

The chain recombines TRBV13 with TRBJ1-1, with 7 bases that match TRBD1. J gave up 5 bases and V 4 bases, and 16 bases lay outside the gene matches. Germline V gene data show CDR1 as PRHDT and CDR2 as FYEKMQ (reference sequence). This CDR3 has 17 residues. CDR3 DNA: TGTGCCAGCAGCTCCAGACAGGGTTTGGGAGTGCGAACTGAAGCTTTCTTT. It specifies CASSSRQGLGVRTEAFF.

This sequence joins TRBV2 and TRBJ1-1; D not certain. V was cut by 9 bases and J by 1 base, with 9 bases left in between. This CDR3 has 12 residues. Germline V lookup: CDR1 SNHLY, CDR2 FYNNEI. In DNA, the CDR3 is TGTGCCAGGGTGAGTCCGAACACTGAAGCTTTCTTT. Its protein product is CARVSPNTEAFF. Full variable domain (remainder filled in from reference TRBV2 and TRBJ1-1): EPEVTQTPSHQVTQMGQEVILRCVPISNHLYFYWYRQILGQKVEFLVSFYNNEISEKSEIFDDQFSVERPDGSNFTLKIRSTKLEDSAMYFCARVSPNTEAFFGQGTRLTVV.

This chain joins TRBV19 and TRBJ2-7; TRBD1 matches at 7 bases. The CDR3 sequence is 15 residues long. CDR1 LNHDA and CDR2 SQIVND come from the germline V gene (reference sequence). V was clipped by 5 bases and J by 0 bases; unmatched bases: 7. The CDR3 here is CASSATTGPSYEQYF. CDR3 nucleotides: TGTGCCAGTAGTGCTACGACAGGGCCCTCCTACGAGCAGTACTTC.

This rearrangement joins TRBV7-2 to TRBJ1-1; 7 positions agree with TRBD1. There are 14 residues in the CDR3. V dropped 1 base and J dropped 7; count of bases not matched to a gene: 6. Germline V CDR1 and CDR2: SGHTA, FQGNSA. The DNA of the CDR3 is TGTGCCAGCAGCTTAGGACAGGGAATAGATGAAGCTTTCTTT. Translation: CASSLGQGIDEAFF.

The chain has TRBV6-1 and TRBJ2-7; TRBD2 agrees at 7 bases. The CDR3 consists of 14 residues. Germline V gene lookup returns CDR1 MNHNS and CDR2 SASEGT. V shed 7 bases and J 6 bases; nucleotides not matched to a gene: 12. As DNA, the CDR3 is TGTGCCAGCACTCTTAGAGGAGCGGGACGCGAGCAGTACTTC. This codes for CASTLRGAGREQYF.

V gene TRBV28 combines with J gene TRBJ2-7; D possibly corresponds to TRBD1 (6 bases). CDR1 is MDHEN, CDR2 SYDVKM, per germline. V gave up 6 bases and J gave up 0 bases, with 6 bases separating them. The CDR3 runs 12 residues. CDR3 in amino acids: CASRQGSYEQYF. The CDR3 bases are TGTGCCAGCAGACAGGGCTCCTACGAGCAGTACTTC.

The chain joins TRBV9 to TRBJ2-2; D is uncertain. The germline V and J ends were trimmed by 3 bases and 5 bases, with 14 bases remaining between them. Germline lookup yields CDR1 SGDLS and CDR2 YYNGEE. The CDR3 contains 15 residues. In DNA, the CDR3 is TGTGCCAGCAGCGAGCCGTCATCTCGGACCGGGGAGCTGTTTTTT. It translates to CASSEPSSRTGELFF.